The clone carrying this TCR beta chain was counted a few times. Its antigen is currently unknown. These data originate in a study of molecular identifiers for immune sequencing clone quantification. Study-level findings and limits: Under 1% of molecules in naive cells, but over 97% of effector molecules, belonged to clones above 20 RNA copies. Spiked Jurkat TCR RNA equivalent to one cell was reportedly detectable in roughly 1 million naive cells.

This CDR3 spans 17 amino acids. V lost 3 bases and J lost 0; bases outside the gene matches: 8. The germline CDR1 and CDR2 sequences are MDHEN and SYDVKM. One entry per CDR3 protein, called by TCRdb with MiXCR from the PCR reads. This sample yields around 480,000 distinct CDR3 sequences, of which about 25% are seen a single time; just over 0.75% belongs to the top ten. Libraries of naive CD8 T cells were made from roughly 18,000 to 920,000 sorted cells. They used 10%, 30% or 50% RNA. This clonotype was obtained from a human donor in good health. Some libraries in this study had Jurkat cell RNA spiked in. The chain links TRBV28 to TRBJ2-3; 8 bases map to TRBD2. The sequenced material came from naive CD8+ T cells from blood, with Jurkat cell RNA spiked in. Stated subset: FACS-sorted CD8+CD4-CCR7+CD45RA+ naive T cells. The CDR3 coding sequence is TGTGCCAGCAGTTTCCTGGGGGCTAGCGGGAGCACAGATACGCAGTATTTT. Amino acids: CASSFLGASGSTDTQYF.